The T cell receptor (beta chain) described here comes from a study of blood T cells in healthy people across ages. About the study: Capture via template switching afforded approximately one barcoded beta molecule per two T cells. Broader study findings: More naive CD4+ cells and higher diversity were found in long-lived than in aged donors. Unsorted PBMCs prevented conclusive naive versus antigen-experienced comparison.

Germline V lookup: CDR1 LNHNV, CDR2 YYDKDF (reference sequence). The CDR3 is made up of 15 amino acids. Deletions cut 0 bases from V and 1 base from J, with 9 bases between. In this sample, this clonotype turned up many times. Its specificity is unknown. Next came a second PCR, run for about 7 to 12 cycles, which used a sample-barcoded 5' primer along with a J-beta primer mix. Every single cDNA molecule received a tag from a template-switch adaptor with 12 random nucleotides. TCRdb independently ran MiXCR on the 5' RACE reads; one entry per CDR3 protein. The sample lists hundreds of thousands of distinct CDR3 sequences; 25% to 30% were seen once.

The rearrangement links TRBV15 to TRBJ1-1; possible D gene TRBD1, 5 bases. The sequence came from a woman in her 70s in good health. The sequenced sample was blood. The CDR3 nucleotides are TGTGCCACCAGCAGAGATGGGGCTAAGAACACTGAAGCTTTCTTT. It translates to CATSRDGAKNTEAFF.